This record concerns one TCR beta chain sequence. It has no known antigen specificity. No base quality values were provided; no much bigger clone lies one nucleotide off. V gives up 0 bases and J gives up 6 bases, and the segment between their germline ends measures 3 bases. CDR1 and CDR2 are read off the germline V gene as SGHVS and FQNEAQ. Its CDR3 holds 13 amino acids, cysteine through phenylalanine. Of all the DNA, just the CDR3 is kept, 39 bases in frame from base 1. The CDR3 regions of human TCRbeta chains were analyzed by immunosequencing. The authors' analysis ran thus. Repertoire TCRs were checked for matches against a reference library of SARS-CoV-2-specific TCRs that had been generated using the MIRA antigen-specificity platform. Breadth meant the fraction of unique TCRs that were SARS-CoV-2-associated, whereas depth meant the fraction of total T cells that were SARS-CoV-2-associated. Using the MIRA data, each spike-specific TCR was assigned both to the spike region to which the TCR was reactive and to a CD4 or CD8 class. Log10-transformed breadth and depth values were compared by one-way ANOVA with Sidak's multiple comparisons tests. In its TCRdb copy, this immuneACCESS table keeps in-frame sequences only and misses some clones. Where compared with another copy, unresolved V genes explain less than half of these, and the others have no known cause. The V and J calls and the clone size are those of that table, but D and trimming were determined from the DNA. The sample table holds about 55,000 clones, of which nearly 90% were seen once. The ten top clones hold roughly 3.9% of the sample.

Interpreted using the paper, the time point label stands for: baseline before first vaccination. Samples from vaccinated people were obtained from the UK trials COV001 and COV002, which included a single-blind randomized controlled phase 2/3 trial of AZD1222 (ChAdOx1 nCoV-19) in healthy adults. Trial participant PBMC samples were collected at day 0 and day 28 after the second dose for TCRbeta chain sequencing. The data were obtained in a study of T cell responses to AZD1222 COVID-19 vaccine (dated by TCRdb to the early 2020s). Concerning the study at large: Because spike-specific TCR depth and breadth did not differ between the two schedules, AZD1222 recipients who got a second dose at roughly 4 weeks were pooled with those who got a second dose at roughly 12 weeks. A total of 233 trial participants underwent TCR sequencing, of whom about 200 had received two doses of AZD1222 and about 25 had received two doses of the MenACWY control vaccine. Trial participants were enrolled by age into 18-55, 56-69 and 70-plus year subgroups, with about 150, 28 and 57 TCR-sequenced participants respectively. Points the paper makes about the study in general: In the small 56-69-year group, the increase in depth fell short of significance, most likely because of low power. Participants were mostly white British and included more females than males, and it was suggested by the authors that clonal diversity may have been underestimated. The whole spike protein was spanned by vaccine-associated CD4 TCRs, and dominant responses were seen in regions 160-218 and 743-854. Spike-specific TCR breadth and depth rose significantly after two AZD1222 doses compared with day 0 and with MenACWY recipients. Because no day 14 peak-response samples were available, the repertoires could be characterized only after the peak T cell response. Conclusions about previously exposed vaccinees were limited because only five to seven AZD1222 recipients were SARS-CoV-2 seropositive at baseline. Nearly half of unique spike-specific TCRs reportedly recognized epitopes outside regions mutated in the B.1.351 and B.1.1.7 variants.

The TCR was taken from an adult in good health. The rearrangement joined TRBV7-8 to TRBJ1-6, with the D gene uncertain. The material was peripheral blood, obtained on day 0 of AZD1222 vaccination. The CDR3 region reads CASSLALNSPLHF. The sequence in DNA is TGTGCCAGCAGCTTAGCGCTTAATTCACCCCTCCACTTT. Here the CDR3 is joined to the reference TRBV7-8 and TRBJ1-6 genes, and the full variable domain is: GAGVSQSPRYKVAKRGQDVALRCDPISGHVSLFWYQQALGQGPEFLTYFQNEAQLDKSGLPSDRFFAERPEGSVSTLKIQRTQQEDSAVYLCASSLALNSPLHFGNGTRLTVT.